What follows are 16 T cell receptor beta chains derived from one specimen sequenced in a study of PD-L1 blockade in urothelial cancer (dated by TCRdb to about 2017). The receptor library was made with the immunoSEQ multiplex PCR assay. TCRdb carries this immuneACCESS record with in-frame sequences only. Its versions omit some clonotypes, under half of them owing to an unresolved V gene in the studies checked, with the rest unexplained. The table for this sample lists more than 40,000 clones; roughly four fifths of them were counted only once. Jointly, the top ten make up around 15% of the sample. The sample's time point label is to be understood as: peripheral blood 6 weeks after treatment start. This specimen was PBMCs, taken around atezolizumab (anti-PD-L1) treatment. The receptors here all came from a man aged 55 to 70 with urothelial cancer.

The chain uses TRBV5-1 and TRBJ2-1; TRBD1 is a possible D gene (5 bases). V was trimmed by 0 bases and J by 4 bases, leaving 11 bases between them. This CDR3 spans 15 amino acids. Per the germline V gene, CDR1 is SGHRS and CDR2 is YFSETQ. The CDR3 loop is CASSLELQGYNEQFF. In DNA form, the CDR3 reads TGCGCCAGCAGCTTGGAACTCCAGGGTTACAATGAGCAGTTCTTC.

The chain has TRBV5-1 and TRBJ1-1, with a tentative D call TRBD1 (6 bases). This CDR3 contains 13 residues. Germline assignment: CDR1 SGHRS and CDR2 YFSETQ. V lost 1 base and J 5 bases, leaving 9 bases between the germline ends. In DNA form, the CDR3 reads TGCGCCAGCAGCTTGAATACAGGGACTGAAGCTTTCTTT. It translates to CASSLNTGTEAFF.

The V and J genes are TRBV18 and TRBJ1-4, with 12 bases that match TRBD1. The CDR3 has 16 amino acids. With V trimmed by 3 bases and J by 7 bases, 6 bases remained unmatched. Germline V gives CDR1 KGHSH, CDR2 LQKENI. CDR3 loop: CASSPGTGGVSEKLFF. The CDR3 region has the DNA TGTGCCAGCTCACCCGGGACAGGGGGCGTGAGTGAAAAACTGTTTTTT.

This clone was seen a few times. The chain employs TRBV6-1 and TRBJ2-3; 8 bases align to TRBD2. This CDR3 spans 15 amino acids. Trimming took 0 bases from V and 5 from J; bases not matched to a gene: 4. Germline assignment: CDR1 MNHNS and CDR2 SASEGT. CDR3 sequence: CASSEAGTSQDTQYF. DNA for the CDR3: TGTGCCAGCAGTGAAGCCGGGACTAGTCAAGATACGCAGTATTTT.

This chain uses TRBV19 with TRBJ1-5; 7 bases map to TRBD1. J lost 7 bases, V lost 3 bases, and 6 bases had no gene match. Per the germline V gene, CDR1 is LNHDA and CDR2 is SQIVND (reference sequence). The CDR3 length is 14 residues. The DNA of the CDR3 is TGTGCCAGTAGTATCAGAAGACAGGGCCAGCCCCAGCATTTT. Translated: CASSIRRQGQPQHF.

The rearrangement joins TRBV2 to TRBJ1-4; 8 positions match TRBD1. The CDR3 loop spans 14 amino acids. The germline V gene has CDR1 SNHLY and CDR2 FYNNEI. Unmatched junction bases numbered 8, after V lost 6 bases and J lost 8 bases. The CDR3 nucleotides are TGTGCCAGCAGAGGACAGGGCTCTGGGGAAAAACTGTTTTTT. Translated: CASRGQGSGEKLFF. Using reference TRBV2 and TRBJ1-4 for the parts outside the CDR3, the full variable domain is EPEVTQTPSHQVTQMGQEVILRCVPISNHLYFYWYRQILGQKVEFLVSFYNNEISEKSEIFDDQFSVERPDGSNFTLKIRSTKLEDSAMYFCASRGQGSGEKLFFGSGTQLSVL.

In this sample, this clone turned up once. The gene calls are TRBV6-1 and TRBJ2-3; 7 bases map to TRBD1. V lost 4 bases to trimming and J lost 2 bases; unmatched junction nucleotides: 9. Germline CDR1 MNHNS, CDR2 SASEGT. The CDR3 spans 16 residues. The CDR3 region has the DNA TGTGCCAGCAGTGCACGACAGGGAACCCCCACAGATACGCAGTATTTT. The encoded protein is CASSARQGTPTDTQYF.

V gene TRBV7-3 combines with J gene TRBJ2-5; possible D gene TRBD2, 7 bases. CDR3 size: 15 residues. The germline V and J ends were trimmed by 6 bases and 2 bases, with 16 bases remaining between them. The germline gives CDR1 SGHTA, CDR2 FQGTGA. The chain's CDR3 is CASSPLAGAQETQYF. CDR3 DNA sequence: TGTGCCAGCAGTCCCCTGGCGGGGGCGCAAGAGACCCAGTACTTC.

The chain carries TRBV5-6 and TRBJ1-4, with 7 positions matching TRBD1. The CDR3 has 18 residues. Looked up from germline, CDR1 is SGHDT and CDR2 is YYEEEE. V dropped 0 bases and J dropped 0; count of bases not matched to a gene: 8. CDR3 amino acids: CASSLDDRVLSTNEKLFF. The DNA for the CDR3 is TGTGCCAGCAGCTTGGATGACAGGGTGCTTTCAACTAATGAAAAACTGTTTTTT.

The chain uses TRBV9 and TRBJ1-4; 7 positions match TRBD1. V shed 0 bases, J shed 4 bases, and the junction held 6 bases outside the gene matches. The CDR3 spans 16 residues. Germline V CDR1 and CDR2: SGDLS, YYNGEE. For the CDR3, the DNA is TGTGCCAGCAGCGTAGCTCGGGCAGGGGGTAATGAAAAACTGTTTTTT. It translates to CASSVARAGGNEKLFF.

This clone was counted only a few times. The chain combines TRBV14 with TRBJ2-5, with D maybe TRBD2 (6 bases). The CDR3 loop spans 13 amino acids. CDR1 is SGHDN, CDR2 FVKESK, per germline. V dropped 3 bases and J dropped 3 bases, with 8 bases sitting between them. Here the CDR3 DNA reads TGTGCCAGCAGCCAGCGGGAAGAAGAGACCCAGTACTTC. Its protein is CASSQREEETQYF.

CDR3 protein: CASSPRDRAIYEQYF. The CDR3 DNA reads as TGTGCCAGCAGTCCTCGGGACAGGGCTATCTACGAGCAGTACTTC. The chain has TRBV6-5 and TRBJ2-7; 9 bases fit TRBD1. Looked up from germline, CDR1 is MNHEY and CDR2 is SVGAGI. This CDR3 comprises 15 residues. With V trimmed by 5 bases and J by 3 bases, 8 bases remained unmatched.

V is TRBV10-1 and J is TRBJ1-1; no firm D call. This CDR3 spans 15 amino acids. The ends were cut back, 2 bases at V and 2 bases at J, with 12 bases in the middle. In germline, CDR1 is WNHNN, CDR2 SYGVQD (reference sequence). The CDR3 is CASSEAREPNTEAFF. The DNA for the CDR3 is TGCGCCAGCAGTGAGGCGAGGGAGCCCAACACTGAAGCTTTCTTT.

The chain carries TRBV4-1 and TRBJ1-5; D remains unclear. CDR1 is MGHRA, CDR2 YSYEKL, per germline. V shed 1 base and J shed 1 base, with 20 bases lying between them. The CDR3 consists of 19 residues. CDR3 DNA sequence: TGCGCCAGCAGCCAAGGACGACGCGGGATCCATATAAGCAATCAGCCCCAGCATTTT. Encoded protein: CASSQGRRGIHISNQPQHF.

The chain combines TRBV7-8 with TRBJ2-7, with D perhaps TRBD1 (6 bases). With 4 bases removed from V and 2 bases from J, the gap between germline ends came to 12 bases. CDR1 and CDR2 (germline): SGHVS, FQNEAQ. The CDR3 totals 14 residues. CDR3 sequence reads: CASSSRQDPYEQYF. Here the CDR3 DNA reads TGTGCCAGCAGCTCCAGACAGGACCCCTACGAGCAGTACTTC.

This clone was recorded only once. The J gene is TRBJ1-2, the V gene TRBV5-1; the match to TRBD1 covers 9 bases. The junction had 13 bases not matched to a gene; V was cut back by 1 base and J by 0 bases. The CDR3 loop spans 19 amino acids. Germline V CDR1 and CDR2: SGHRS, YFSETQ. CDR3 bases: TGCGCCAGCAGCTTGCGAAACCCCGGGACAGGGATTCCTAACTATGGCTACACCTTC. Translated: CASSLRNPGTGIPNYGYTF.